This T cell receptor beta chain emerged from a study of cytomegalovirus exposure and HLA in healthy donors. It was with 60 Vbeta and 13 Jbeta primers that the PCR ran. This table comes from immunoSEQ multiplex PCR, and its TCRdb copy is limited to in-frame clones, with some not included. Of some 140,000 clones in the sample, roughly three quarters were seen once. The CDR3 is 16 amino acids. Germline V gene sequence: CDR1 SGHDT, CDR2 YYEEEE. V was trimmed by 4 bases and J by 4 bases, leaving 20 bases between them. Sequencing was carried out using PBMCs. The TCR originated in a man aged 25 to 40 in good health and CMV-seronegative. The V call is TRBV5-6, the J call TRBJ1-2; a possible D gene is TRBD1 (6 bases). Here the CDR3 reads CASSPSSGGRIYGYTF. DNA for the CDR3: TGTGCCAGCAGCCCATCCTCGGGGGGGCGTATCTATGGCTACACCTTC.